Listed below are T cell receptor beta chains from one sample, sequenced in a study of vaccination and CD4 T cells after COVID-19. MiXCR was run by TCRdb on the PCR reads, yielding one entry per CDR3 protein. The data hold 8,500 to 10,000 distinct CDR3 sequences, with 34% observed a single time. These receptors' targets are unknown. Sequenced input: CD4+ T cells from blood, cultured in vitro. These receptors were obtained from a human donor in good health. Both conserved end residues are part of each CDR3. Each record gives: D gene, J gene, V gene, clone size, CDR3 protein, CDR3 DNA. The D gene is left open where the match is weak. Only some rows state a clone size, as once, few, many or a class for expanded clones.

- TRBJ2-2 TRBV10-3 - CATIGTGELFF TGTGCCACAATCGGGACCGGGGAGCTGTTTTTT
TRBD1 TRBJ1-1 TRBV6-1 few CASTYLAGQMNTEAFF TGTGCCAGCACCTACCTGGCGGGACAGATGAACACTGAAGCTTTCTTT
- TRBJ2-3 TRBV20-1 few CSVKGNTDTQYF TGCAGTGTAAAGGGGAACACAGATACGCAGTATTTT
- TRBJ1-1 TRBV6-1 few CASGAGRSFRAFF TGTGCCAGCGGGGCAGGCCGCTCATTTAGGGCTTTCTTT
TRBD1 TRBJ1-1 TRBV7-3 large CASSLTAGQVRAFF TGTGCCAGCAGCTTAACCGCCGGACAGGTTCGAGCTTTCTTT
- TRBJ1-6 TRBV6-1 few CASNLTPQYNSPLHF TGTGCCAGCAACCTTACCCCCCAGTATAATTCACCCCTCCACTTT
- TRBJ2-6 TRBV2 - CASGESGANVLTF TGTGCCAGCGGGGAATCTGGGGCCAACGTCCTGACTTTC
- TRBJ2-2 TRBV12-5 - CASGWGSGELFF TGTGCTAGTGGATGGGGGTCCGGGGAGCTGTTTTTT
- TRBJ1-1 TRBV20-1 - CSARSGETEAFF TGCAGTGCTAGATCAGGGGAGACTGAAGCTTTCTTT
- TRBJ1-2 TRBV30 - CASRGTAGYTF TGTGCCTCCCGAGGTACAGCGGGCTACACCTTC
TRBD1 TRBJ2-1 TRBV19 few CASSPRDRGAQFF TGTGCCAGTAGTCCCCGGGACAGGGGTGCTCAGTTCTTC
- TRBJ2-7 TRBV6-1 few CASRQPGPDSYEQYF TGTGCCAGCAGGCAACCGGGCCCAGATTCCTACGAGCAGTACTTC
- TRBJ1-2 TRBV7-3 - CASSLRADGYGYTF TGTGCCAGCAGCTTAAGGGCAGATGGGTATGGCTACACCTTC
TRBD1 TRBJ1-5 TRBV20-1 - CSARGGQGYGGPQHF TGCAGTGCTAGAGGAGGACAGGGTTACGGGGGGCCCCAGCATTTT
- TRBJ1-5 TRBV7-9 few CASSSDWTGNQPQHF TGTGCCAGCAGCTCCGACTGGACAGGCAATCAGCCCCAGCATTTT
TRBD1 TRBJ2-7 TRBV7-9 few CASSWGQSYEQYF TGTGCCAGCAGTTGGGGACAGTCTTACGAGCAGTACTTC
- TRBJ2-2 TRBV20-1 - CSARFGDTGELFF TGCAGTGCTAGATTCGGGGACACCGGGGAGCTGTTTTTT
- TRBJ2-7 TRBV6-1 few CASSEETASSYEQYF TGTGCCAGCAGTGAGGAGACCGCGAGCTCCTACGAGCAGTACTTC
- TRBJ2-7 TRBV7-9 - CASSLDGTYEQYF TGTGCCAGCAGCTTAGATGGGACCTACGAGCAGTACTTC
TRBD1 TRBJ1-2 TRBV19 - CASSRTGANYGYTF TGTGCCAGTAGCCGGACAGGGGCAAACTATGGCTACACCTTC
- TRBJ1-2 TRBV7-9 - CASSSEETSYGYTF TGTGCCAGCAGCTCTGAAGAGACGTCGTATGGCTACACCTTC
TRBD2 TRBJ2-1 TRBV6-1 few CASTGTSVGNEQFF TGTGCCAGCACCGGGACTAGCGTTGGGAATGAGCAGTTCTTC